Sequencing of this T cell receptor beta chain was carried out in a study of glioma-infiltrating T cells. Study-level findings and limits: Only very few CDR3 sequences appeared in both tissue and blood. Above-expected tissue-blood divergence occurred in all gliomas, most in low-grade ones.

Using RNA template, CDR3s of TCR alpha and beta were amplified with iRepertoire arm-PCR. Tissue mRNA or PBMC total RNA, roughly 100-400 ng, went into one-step reverse transcription and amplification. TCRdb fed the multiplex PCR reads into MiXCR, producing one record per CDR3 protein. The data contain approximately 100,000 distinct CDR3 sequences, less than 30% of them singletons. J was trimmed by 7 bases and V by 1 base; bases with no gene match: 8. CDR1 is MDHEN and CDR2 is SYDVKM in the germline V gene. There are 17 residues in the CDR3. This clonotype was detected many times. The antigen remains undetermined.

The chain recombines TRBV28 with TRBJ2-1; TRBD2 aligns across 12 bases. The source is a human donor with low-grade glioma or glioblastoma, undergoing nonglioma brain surgery, or in good health (not recorded which). Sequenced sample: glioma tissue, nonneoplastic brain tissue, or PBMCs (not recorded which). The CDR3 protein is CASSLFLAGGPGNEQFF. In nucleotides, the CDR3 is TGTGCCAGCAGTTTATTCCTAGCGGGAGGGCCAGGGAATGAGCAGTTCTTC.